A single sample is the source of the 9 T cell receptor beta chains below, sequenced in a study of T cell responses to AZD1222 COVID-19 vaccine. TCRdb's table, derived via immunoSEQ multiplex PCR, lists solely in-frame clones and lacks some. The table includes tens of thousands of clones, approximately 89% detected once. Sequenced material: peripheral blood, taken on day 0 of MenACWY control vaccination. The receptors shown here come from an adult in good health.

V is TRBV5-4 and J is TRBJ2-2; D possibly corresponds to TRBD2 (5 bases). Germline V gene data show CDR1 as SGHNT and CDR2 as YYREEE (reference sequence). The CDR3 contains 14 residues. Deletions cut 9 bases from V and 2 bases from J, with 14 bases between. The CDR3 here is CATRRAYNTGELFF. CDR3 bases: TGTGCCACCCGGCGGGCCTATAACACCGGGGAGCTGTTTTTT.

As DNA, the CDR3 is TGTGCCAGCAGCTTTGTGACAGACACCTACGAGCAGTACTTC. Encoded protein: CASSFVTDTYEQYF. This chain uses TRBV7-8 with TRBJ2-7, with a possible D match to TRBD1 (5 bases). The germline CDR1 and CDR2 sequences are SGHVS and FQNEAQ. This CDR3 has 14 amino acids. V was clipped by 3 bases and J by 2 bases, with 11 bases between them.

J is TRBJ1-2 and V is TRBV9, with D tentatively TRBD1 (6 bases). CDR1 and CDR2 (germline): SGDLS, YYNGEE. V gave up 1 base and J gave up 5 bases, with 12 bases separating them. CDR3 length equals 14 residues. The CDR3 bases are TGTGCCAGCAGCGTACTAGGGGGGGATTATGGCTACACCTTC. As protein: CASSVLGGDYGYTF. Together with reference TRBV9 and TRBJ1-2, the CDR3 gives the full variable domain: DSGVTQTPKHLITATGQRVTLRCSPRSGDLSVYWYQQSLDQGLQFLIQYYNGEERAKGNILERFSAQQFPDLHSELNLSSLELGDSALYFCASSVLGGDYGYTFGSGTRLTVV.

This clone was seen a few times. The chain couples TRBV5-1 to TRBJ1-5; 10 positions agree with TRBD1. The CDR3 runs to 14 residues. V was pared by 4 bases and J by 5 bases, with 3 bases of the junction left unmatched. Germline CDR1 and CDR2: SGHRS and YFSETQ. The CDR3 sequence: CASSIGQGDQPQHF. The DNA of the CDR3 is TGCGCCAGCAGCATTGGACAGGGGGATCAGCCCCAGCATTTT.

The chain carries TRBV9 and TRBJ2-1, with D hard to call. Trimming removed 0 bases from V and 8 bases from J, with 6 bases in between. The V gene's germline CDR1 is SGDLS and CDR2 YYNGEE. This CDR3 contains 12 residues. CDR3 sequence (DNA): TGTGCCAGCAGCGTAGTGTTCGATGAGCAGTTCTTC. It codes for CASSVVFDEQFF.

The chain recombines TRBV29-1 with TRBJ2-7, with 8 bases matching TRBD2. Trimming cost V 0 bases and J 3 bases; bases outside gene matches: 4. The CDR3 runs 14 residues. Germline CDR1 SQVTM, CDR2 ANQGSEA. Here the CDR3 DNA reads TGCAGCGTTGAAGAGTTAAGCGGGAGCTACGAGCAGTACTTC. As protein: CSVEELSGSYEQYF.

The J gene is TRBJ1-1, the V gene TRBV3-1 (or the pseudogene TRBV3-2); 7 bases align to TRBD1. After removal of 3 bases from V and 1 base from J, the junction contained 2 bases not matched to a gene. Germline V gene sequence: CDR1 LGHDT, CDR2 YNNKEL (reference sequence). The CDR3 totals 14 residues. The CDR3 region is CASSHRQGNTEAFF. For the CDR3, the DNA is TGTGCCAGCAGCCACCGACAGGGGAACACTGAAGCTTTCTTT.

This chain uses TRBV5-1 with TRBJ1-1; 8 bases fit TRBD1. CDR1 is SGHRS, CDR2 YFSETQ, per germline. The J segment lost 4 bases and the V segment lost 4 bases, leaving 12 bases of the junction unmatched. The CDR3 runs 16 residues. The CDR3 DNA reads TGCGCCAGCAGCCTGATCCGGACAGGGATTGGCACTGAAGCTTTCTTT. Protein sequence: CASSLIRTGIGTEAFF.

The chain uses TRBV7-3 and TRBJ2-1; 11 bases are shared with TRBD2. This CDR3 comprises 16 residues. V was clipped by 4 bases and J by 5 bases; unmatched bases: 7. Germline assignment: CDR1 SGHTA and CDR2 FQGTGA. CDR3 sequence: CASSSNSGLADNEQFF. In nucleotides, the CDR3 is TGTGCCAGCAGCTCCAACTCGGGACTAGCGGACAATGAGCAGTTCTTC.